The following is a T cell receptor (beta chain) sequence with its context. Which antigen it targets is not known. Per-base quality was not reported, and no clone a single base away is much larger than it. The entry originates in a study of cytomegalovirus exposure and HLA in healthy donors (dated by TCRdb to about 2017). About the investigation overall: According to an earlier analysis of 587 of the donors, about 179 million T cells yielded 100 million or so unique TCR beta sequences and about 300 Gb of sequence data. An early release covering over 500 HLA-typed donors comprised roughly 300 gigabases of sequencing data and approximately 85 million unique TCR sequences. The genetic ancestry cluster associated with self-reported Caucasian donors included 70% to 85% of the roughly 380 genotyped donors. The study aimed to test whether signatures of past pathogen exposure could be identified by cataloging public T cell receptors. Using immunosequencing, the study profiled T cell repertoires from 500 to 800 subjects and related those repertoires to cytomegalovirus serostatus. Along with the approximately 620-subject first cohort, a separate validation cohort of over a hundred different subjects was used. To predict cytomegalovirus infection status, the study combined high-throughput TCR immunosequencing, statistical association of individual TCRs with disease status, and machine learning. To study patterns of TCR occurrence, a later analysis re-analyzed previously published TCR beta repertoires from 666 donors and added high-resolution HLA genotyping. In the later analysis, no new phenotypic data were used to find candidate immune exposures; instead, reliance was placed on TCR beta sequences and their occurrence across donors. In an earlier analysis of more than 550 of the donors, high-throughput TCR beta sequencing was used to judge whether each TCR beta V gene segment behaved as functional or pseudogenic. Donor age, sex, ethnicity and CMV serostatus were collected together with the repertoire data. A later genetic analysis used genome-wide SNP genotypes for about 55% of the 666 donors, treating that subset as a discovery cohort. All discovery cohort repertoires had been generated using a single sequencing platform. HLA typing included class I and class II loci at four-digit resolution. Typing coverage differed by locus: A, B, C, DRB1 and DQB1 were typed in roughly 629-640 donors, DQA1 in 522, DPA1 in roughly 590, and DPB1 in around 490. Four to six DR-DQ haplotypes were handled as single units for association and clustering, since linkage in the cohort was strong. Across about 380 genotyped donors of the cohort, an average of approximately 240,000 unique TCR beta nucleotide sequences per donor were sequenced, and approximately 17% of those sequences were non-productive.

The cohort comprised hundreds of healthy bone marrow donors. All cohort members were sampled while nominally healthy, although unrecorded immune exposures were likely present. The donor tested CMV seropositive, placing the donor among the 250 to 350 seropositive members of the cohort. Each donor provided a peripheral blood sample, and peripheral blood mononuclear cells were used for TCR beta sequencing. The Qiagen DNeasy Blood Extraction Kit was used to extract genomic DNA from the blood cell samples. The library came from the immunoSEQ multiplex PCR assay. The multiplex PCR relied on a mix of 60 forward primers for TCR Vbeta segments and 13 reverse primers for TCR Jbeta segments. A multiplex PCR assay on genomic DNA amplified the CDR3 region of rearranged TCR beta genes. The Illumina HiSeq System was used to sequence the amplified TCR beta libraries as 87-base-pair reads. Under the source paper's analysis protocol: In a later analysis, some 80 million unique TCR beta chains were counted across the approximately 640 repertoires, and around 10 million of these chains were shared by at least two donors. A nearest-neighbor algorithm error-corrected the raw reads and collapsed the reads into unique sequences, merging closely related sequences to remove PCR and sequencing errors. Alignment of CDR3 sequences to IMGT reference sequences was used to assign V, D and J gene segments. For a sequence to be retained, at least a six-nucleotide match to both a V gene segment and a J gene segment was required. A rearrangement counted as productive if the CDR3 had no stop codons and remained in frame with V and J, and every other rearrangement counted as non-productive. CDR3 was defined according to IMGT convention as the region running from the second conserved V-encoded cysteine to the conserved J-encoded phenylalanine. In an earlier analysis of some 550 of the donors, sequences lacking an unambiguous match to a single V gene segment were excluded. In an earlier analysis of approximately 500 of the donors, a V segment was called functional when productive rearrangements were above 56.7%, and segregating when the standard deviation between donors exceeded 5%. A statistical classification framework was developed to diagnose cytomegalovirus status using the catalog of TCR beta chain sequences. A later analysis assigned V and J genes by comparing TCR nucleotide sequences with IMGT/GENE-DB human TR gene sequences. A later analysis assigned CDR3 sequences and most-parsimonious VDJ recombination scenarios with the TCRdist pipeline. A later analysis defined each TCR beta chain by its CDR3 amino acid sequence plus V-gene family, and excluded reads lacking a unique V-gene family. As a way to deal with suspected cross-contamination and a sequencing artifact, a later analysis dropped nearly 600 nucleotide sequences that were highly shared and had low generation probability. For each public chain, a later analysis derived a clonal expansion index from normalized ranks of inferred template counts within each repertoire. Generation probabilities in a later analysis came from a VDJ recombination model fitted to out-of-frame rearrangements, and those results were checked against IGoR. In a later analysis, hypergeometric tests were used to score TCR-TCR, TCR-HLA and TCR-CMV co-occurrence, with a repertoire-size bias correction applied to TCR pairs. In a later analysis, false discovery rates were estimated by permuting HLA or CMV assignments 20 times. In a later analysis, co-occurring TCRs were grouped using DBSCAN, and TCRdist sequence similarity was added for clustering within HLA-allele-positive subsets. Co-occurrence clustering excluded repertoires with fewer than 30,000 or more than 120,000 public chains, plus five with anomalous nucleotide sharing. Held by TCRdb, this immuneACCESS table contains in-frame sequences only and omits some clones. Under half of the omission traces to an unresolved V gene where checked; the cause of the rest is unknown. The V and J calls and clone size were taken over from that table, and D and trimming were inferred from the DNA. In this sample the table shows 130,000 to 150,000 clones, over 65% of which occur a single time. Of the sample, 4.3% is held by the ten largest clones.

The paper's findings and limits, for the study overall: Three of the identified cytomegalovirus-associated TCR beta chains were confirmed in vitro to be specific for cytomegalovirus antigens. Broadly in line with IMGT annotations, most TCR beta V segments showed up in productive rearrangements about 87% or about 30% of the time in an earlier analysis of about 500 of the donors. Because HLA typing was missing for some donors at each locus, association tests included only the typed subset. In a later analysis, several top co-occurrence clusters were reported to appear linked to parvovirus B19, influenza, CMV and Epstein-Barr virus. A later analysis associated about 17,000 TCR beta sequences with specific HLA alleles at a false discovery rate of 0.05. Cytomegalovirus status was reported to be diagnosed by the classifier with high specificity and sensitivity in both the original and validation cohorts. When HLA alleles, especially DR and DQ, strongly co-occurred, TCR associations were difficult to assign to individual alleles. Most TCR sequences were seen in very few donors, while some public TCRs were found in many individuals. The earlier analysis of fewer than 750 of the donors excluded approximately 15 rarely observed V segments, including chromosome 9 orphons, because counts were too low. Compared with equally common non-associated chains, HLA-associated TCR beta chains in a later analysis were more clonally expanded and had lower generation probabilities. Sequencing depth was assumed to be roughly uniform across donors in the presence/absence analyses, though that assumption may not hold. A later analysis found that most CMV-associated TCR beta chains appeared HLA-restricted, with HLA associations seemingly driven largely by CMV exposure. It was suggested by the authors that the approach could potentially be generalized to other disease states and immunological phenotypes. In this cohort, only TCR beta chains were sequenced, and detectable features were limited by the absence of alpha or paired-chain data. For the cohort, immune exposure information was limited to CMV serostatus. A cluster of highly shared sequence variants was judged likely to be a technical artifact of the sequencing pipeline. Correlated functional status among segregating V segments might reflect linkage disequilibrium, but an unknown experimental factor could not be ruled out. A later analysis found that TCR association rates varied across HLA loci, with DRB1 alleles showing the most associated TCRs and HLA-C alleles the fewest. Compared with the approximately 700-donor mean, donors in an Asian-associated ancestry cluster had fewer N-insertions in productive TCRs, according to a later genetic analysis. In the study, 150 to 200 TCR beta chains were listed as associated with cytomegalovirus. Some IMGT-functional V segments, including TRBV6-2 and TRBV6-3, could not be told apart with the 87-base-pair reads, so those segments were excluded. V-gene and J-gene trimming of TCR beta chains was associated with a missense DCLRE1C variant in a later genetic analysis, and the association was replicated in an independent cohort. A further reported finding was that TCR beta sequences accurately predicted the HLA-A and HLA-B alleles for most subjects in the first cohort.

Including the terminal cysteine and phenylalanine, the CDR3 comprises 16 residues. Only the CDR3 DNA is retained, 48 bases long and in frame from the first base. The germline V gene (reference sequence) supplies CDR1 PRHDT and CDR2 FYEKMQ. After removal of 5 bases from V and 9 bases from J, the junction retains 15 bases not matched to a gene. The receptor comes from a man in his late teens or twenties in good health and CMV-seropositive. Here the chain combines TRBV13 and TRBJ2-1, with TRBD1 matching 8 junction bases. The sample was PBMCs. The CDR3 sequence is CASSTFRDRTRGEQFF. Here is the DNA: TGTGCCAGCAGCACCTTCCGGGACAGGACACGCGGTGAGCAGTTCTTC.